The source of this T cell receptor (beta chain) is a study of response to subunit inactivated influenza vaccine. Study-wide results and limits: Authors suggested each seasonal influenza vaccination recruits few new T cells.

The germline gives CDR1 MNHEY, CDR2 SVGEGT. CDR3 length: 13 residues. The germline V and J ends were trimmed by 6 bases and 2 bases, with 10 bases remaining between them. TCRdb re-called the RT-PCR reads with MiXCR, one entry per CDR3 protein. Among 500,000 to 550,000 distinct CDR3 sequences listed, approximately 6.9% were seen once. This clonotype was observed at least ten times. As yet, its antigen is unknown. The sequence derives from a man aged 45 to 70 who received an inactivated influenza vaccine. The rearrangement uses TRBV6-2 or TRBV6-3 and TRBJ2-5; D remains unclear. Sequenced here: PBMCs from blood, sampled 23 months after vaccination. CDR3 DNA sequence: TGTGCCAGCAGCTCGAACCATCAAGAGACCCAGTACTTC. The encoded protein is CASSSNHQETQYF.